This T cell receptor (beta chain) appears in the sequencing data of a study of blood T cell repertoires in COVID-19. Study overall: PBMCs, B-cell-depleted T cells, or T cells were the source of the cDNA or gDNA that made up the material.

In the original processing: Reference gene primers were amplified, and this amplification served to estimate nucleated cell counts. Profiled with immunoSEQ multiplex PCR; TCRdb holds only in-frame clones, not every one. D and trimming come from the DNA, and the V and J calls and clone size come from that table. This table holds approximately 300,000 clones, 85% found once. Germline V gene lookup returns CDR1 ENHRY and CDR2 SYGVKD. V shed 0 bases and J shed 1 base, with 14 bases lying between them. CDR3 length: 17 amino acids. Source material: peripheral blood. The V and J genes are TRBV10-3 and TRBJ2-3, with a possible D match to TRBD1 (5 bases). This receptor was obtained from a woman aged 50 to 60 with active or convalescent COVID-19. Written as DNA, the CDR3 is TGTGCCATCAGTGAGTCGAGGCTGGCCAGGGGCACAGATACGCAGTATTTT. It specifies CAISESRLARGTDTQYF.